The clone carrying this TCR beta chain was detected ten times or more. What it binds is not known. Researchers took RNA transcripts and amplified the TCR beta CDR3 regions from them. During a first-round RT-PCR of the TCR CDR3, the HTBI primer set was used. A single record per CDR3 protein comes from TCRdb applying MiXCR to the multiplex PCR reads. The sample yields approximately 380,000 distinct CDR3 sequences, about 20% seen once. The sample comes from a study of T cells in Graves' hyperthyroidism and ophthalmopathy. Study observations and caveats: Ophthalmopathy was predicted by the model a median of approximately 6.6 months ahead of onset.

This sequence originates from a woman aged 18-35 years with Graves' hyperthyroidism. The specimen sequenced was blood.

The CDR3 nucleotides are TGTGCCACCAGCAGAGGATACATACAGGAGAACTATGGCTACACCTTC. Translating gives CATSRGYIQENYGYTF. J is TRBJ1-2 and V is TRBV15; a possible D gene is TRBD1 (5 bases). Germline values: CDR1 LNHNV, CDR2 YYDKDF (reference sequence). Between the trimmed V and J ends, which lost 1 base and 2 bases, there was a span of 14 bases. This CDR3 has 16 amino acids.